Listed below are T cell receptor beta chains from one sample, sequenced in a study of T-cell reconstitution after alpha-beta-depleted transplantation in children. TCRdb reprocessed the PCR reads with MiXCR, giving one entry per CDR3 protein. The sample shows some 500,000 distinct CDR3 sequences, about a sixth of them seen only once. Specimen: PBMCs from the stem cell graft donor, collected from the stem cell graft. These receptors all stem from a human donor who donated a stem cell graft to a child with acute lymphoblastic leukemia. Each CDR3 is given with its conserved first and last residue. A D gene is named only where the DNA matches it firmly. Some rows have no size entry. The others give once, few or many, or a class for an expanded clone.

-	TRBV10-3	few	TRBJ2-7	CAITGDLSYEQYF	TGTGCCATCACCGGGGACTTATCCTACGAGCAGTACTTC
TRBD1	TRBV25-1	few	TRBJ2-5	CASSESGATGELTLETQYF	TGTGCCAGCAGTGAAAGTGGGGCGACAGGGGAATTAACTTTAGAGACCCAGTACTTC
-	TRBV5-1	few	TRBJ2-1	CASRHGTGDNEQFF	TGCGCCAGCAGACATGGGACCGGAGACAATGAGCAGTTCTTC
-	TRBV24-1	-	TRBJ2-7	CATSLLPVDSSYEQYF	TGTGCCACCAGTTTACTTCCGGTCGACAGCTCCTACGAGCAGTACTTC
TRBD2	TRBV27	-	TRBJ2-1	CASTLAGVNEQFF	TGTGCCAGCACACTAGCGGGAGTAAATGAGCAGTTCTTC
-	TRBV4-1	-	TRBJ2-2	CASSQAGIRELFF	TGCGCCAGCAGCCAAGCAGGGATCAGGGAGCTGTTTTTT
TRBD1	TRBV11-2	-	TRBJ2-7	CASSLIGTGQGAYEQYF	TGTGCCAGCAGCTTAATTGGGACAGGGCAAGGGGCCTACGAGCAGTACTTC
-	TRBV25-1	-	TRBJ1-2	CASSVGSRSYGYTF	TGTGCCAGCAGTGTGGGCTCCAGGAGTTATGGCTACACCTTC
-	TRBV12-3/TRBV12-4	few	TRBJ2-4	CASSPAPGVEYGAKNIQYF	TGTGCCAGCAGTCCAGCACCGGGCGTGGAGTATGGGGCCAAAAACATTCAGTACTTC
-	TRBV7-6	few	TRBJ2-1	CASSLAWMDEQFF	TGTGCCAGCAGCTTAGCGTGGATGGATGAGCAGTTCTTC
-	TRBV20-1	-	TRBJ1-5	CSASGASRGFDQPQHF	TGCAGTGCTAGTGGAGCCAGTCGTGGGTTCGATCAGCCCCAGCATTTT
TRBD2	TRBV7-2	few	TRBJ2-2	CASSYEGLAGTGELFF	TGTGCCAGCAGCTACGAGGGCCTAGCGGGCACCGGGGAGCTGTTTTTT
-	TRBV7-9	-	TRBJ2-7	CASSLGAGPFDEQYF	TGTGCCAGCAGCTTAGGTGCGGGGCCTTTTGACGAGCAGTACTTC
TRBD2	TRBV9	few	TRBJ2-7	CASSVSSGIFSEQYF	TGTGCCAGCAGCGTCTCTAGCGGGATTTTCTCCGAGCAGTACTTC
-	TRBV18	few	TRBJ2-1	CASSPPAGAPYNEQFF	TGTGCCAGCTCACCACCGGCGGGCGCGCCCTACAATGAGCAGTTCTTC
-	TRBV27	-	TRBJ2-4	CASSVGPFPANNIQYF	TGTGCCAGCAGCGTTGGCCCCTTCCCGGCCAACAACATTCAGTACTTC
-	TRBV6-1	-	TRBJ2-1	CASISESSYNEQFF	TGTGCCAGCATCTCCGAGAGCTCCTACAATGAGCAGTTCTTC
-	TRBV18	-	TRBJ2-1	CASSPGAGANEQFF	TGTGCCAGCTCACCAGGGGCAGGGGCGAATGAGCAGTTCTTC
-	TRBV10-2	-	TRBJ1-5	CASSPTGNQPQHF	TGCGCCAGCAGTCCTACTGGCAATCAGCCCCAGCATTTT
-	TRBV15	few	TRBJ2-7	CATSRESVPYEQYF	TGTGCCACCAGCAGAGAGTCCGTTCCTTACGAGCAGTACTTC
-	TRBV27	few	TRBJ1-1	CASSLQGWITEAFF	TGTGCCAGCAGTCTCCAGGGGTGGATTACTGAAGCTTTCTTT
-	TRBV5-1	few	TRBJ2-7	CASRGNYEQYF	TGCGCCAGCAGGGGGAACTACGAGCAGTACTTC